This T cell receptor (beta chain) was captured in a study of Graves' ophthalmopathy and Graves' hyperthyroidism (dated 2018 in TCRdb). Regarding the research as a whole: Hyperthyroidism was considered stable if no progression to ophthalmopathy occurred within 18 months of follow-up. TCR beta repertoire signatures were used to distinguish Graves' ophthalmopathy from Graves' hyperthyroidism and to predict progression to ophthalmopathy. In total, around 130 blood samples were TCR-sequenced: some 43 ophthalmopathy, under 80 hyperthyroidism and around 17 hyperthyroidism-to-ophthalmopathy patients. To explore V-J signatures that separate ophthalmopathy from hyperthyroidism, a discovery set of around 97 patients was enrolled, consisting of approximately 45 with ophthalmopathy and around 57 with stable hyperthyroidism. For independent validation, a separate cohort was made up of some 18 hyperthyroidism patients plus 17 patients who later progressed from hyperthyroidism to ophthalmopathy. In about six hyperthyroidism patients, the T-cell repertoires found in thyroid tissue were compared with those found in blood. Following sampling, methimazole starting at 30 mg daily was administered to hyperthyroidism patients, and high-dose intravenous methylprednisolone was administered to ophthalmopathy patients.

For repertoire sequencing, TCR beta CDR3 regions were amplified from RNA transcripts. The first round of RT-PCR was done with HTBI primers and the Qiagen OneStep RT-PCR kit, and was followed by a second round of multiplex PCR, then size selection and purification. Sequencing of the libraries was carried out on an Illumina HiSeq2000 in paired-end mode with 100 bp reads. Per the authors' processing: SOAPnuke was used for read processing, and reads with adapters, uncalled bases, a mean Phred below 15, or no exact constant-primer or identifier match were discarded. COPE v1.2.5 was used to merge high-quality paired reads. Each unique nucleotide sequence was treated as a clonotype, and MiTCR v1.1 was used to align the clonotypes to the IMGT TRB V, D and J references. Only V-J combinations with frequency above 0.0001 were analysed, covering 99.2% of repertoires. For each V-J combination, a TCR clonal expansion and chaos score was defined as F50 clonal expansion divided by the chaos observed in the TCRdist matrix. Welch's t-statistics and random forest were used to narrow the features down to about a dozen V-J combinations, which were then fed into a naive Bayes classifier. Thyroid-blood repertoire similarity was quantified with the Morisita-Horn index. TCRdb passed the public sequencing reads through fastp at Q25 and MiXCR, retaining productive beta sequences. All rows with the same CDR3 protein become a single entry with the most common DNA and genes. The V and J calls and clone size come from TCRdb's table, not from the authors' own analysis. In all, the sample holds about 1.1 million distinct CDR3 sequences, and 35% to 40% of those were seen once. The top ten clones comprise 8.5% to 14% of the sample.

Hyperthyroidism patients were newly diagnosed, with disease duration under 2 months, and aged 18 to 65 years. Patients with other autoimmune diseases, uncontrolled infections, pregnancy or lactation were excluded. Clinical symptoms, serum thyroxine, TRAb, thyroid ultrasound and orbital computed tomography formed the basis of the diagnosis. Total RNA was extracted with Trizol reagent and quality-checked on an Agilent 2100 Bioanalyzer. In the case of this clonotype: It lacks a known antigen. Base qualities were left out, and no much larger clone turns up one base away.

Study-wide conclusions, independent of this receptor: No statistical method was used to set the sample size in advance, and the investigators knew which group each participant was assigned to. The 13-signature model separated ophthalmopathy from stable hyperthyroidism with about 86% sensitivity and less than 83% specificity in cross-validation, and 80%/75% in the test set. In validation, the model predicted ophthalmopathy progression with about 64% sensitivity and around 72% specificity; roughly 12 predicted patients were CT-confirmed with GO in a median of 6.5 months. Most of the expanded thyroid clonotypes with a frequency above 0.001 were also detected in blood, and it was suggested that the thyroid immune response may be reflected by blood repertoires.

V gives up 5 bases and J gives up 11 bases, and the segment between their germline ends measures 15 bases. The CDR3, cysteine through phenylalanine, is 13 amino acids long. The sequence is cut down to CDR3 DNA, 39 bases in frame from base 1. In the germline V gene (reference sequence), CDR1 corresponds to SEHNR and CDR2 to FQNEAQ. The TCR sequence derives from an adult man with Graves' hyperthyroidism. The sequence joins TRBV7-9 to TRBJ2-2; the best D guess is TRBD1, with 6 bases matching. Input material: peripheral blood or thyroid tissue (not recorded which). The CDR3 protein: CASSPYREYELFF. The DNA sequence is TGTGCCAGCAGCCCTTACAGGGAGTACGAGCTGTTTTTT.